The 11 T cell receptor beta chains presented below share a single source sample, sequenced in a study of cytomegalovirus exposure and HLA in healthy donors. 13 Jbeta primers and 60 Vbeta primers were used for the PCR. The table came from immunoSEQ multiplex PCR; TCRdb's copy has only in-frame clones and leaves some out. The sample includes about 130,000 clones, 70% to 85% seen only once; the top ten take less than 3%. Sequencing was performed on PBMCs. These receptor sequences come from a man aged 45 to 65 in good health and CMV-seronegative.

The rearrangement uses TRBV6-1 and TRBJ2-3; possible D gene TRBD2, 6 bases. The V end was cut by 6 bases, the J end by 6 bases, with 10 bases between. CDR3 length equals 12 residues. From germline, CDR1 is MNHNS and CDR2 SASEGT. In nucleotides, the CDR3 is TGTGCCAGCAGCAGACTAGGGGATACGCAGTATTTT. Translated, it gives CASSRLGDTQYF.

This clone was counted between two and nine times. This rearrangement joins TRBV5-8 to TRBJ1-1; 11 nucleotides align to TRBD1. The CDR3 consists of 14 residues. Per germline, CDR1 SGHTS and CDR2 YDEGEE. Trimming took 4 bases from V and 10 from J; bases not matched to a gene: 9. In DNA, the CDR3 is TGTGCCAGCAGCCCGGACAGGGGGCCGGGGCGAGCTTTCTTT. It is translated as CASSPDRGPGRAFF.

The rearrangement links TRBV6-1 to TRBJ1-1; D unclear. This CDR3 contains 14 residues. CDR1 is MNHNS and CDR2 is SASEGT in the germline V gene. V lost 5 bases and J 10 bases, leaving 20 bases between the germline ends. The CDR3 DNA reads TGTGCCAGCAGTATCGCGGCCATCCGAGTAGGAGCTTTCTTT. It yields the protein CASSIAAIRVGAFF.

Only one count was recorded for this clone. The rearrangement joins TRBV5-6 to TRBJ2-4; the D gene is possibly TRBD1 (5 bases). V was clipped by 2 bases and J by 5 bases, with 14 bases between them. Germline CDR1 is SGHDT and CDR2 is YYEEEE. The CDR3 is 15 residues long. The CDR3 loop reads CASSLLQGMENIQYF. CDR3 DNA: TGTGCCAGCAGCTTACTCCAGGGTATGGAAAACATTCAGTACTTC.

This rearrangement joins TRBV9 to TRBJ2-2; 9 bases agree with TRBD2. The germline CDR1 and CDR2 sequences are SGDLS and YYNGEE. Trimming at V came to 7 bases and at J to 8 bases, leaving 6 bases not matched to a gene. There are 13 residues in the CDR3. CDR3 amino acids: CASRLAEMGELFF. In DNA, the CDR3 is TGTGCCAGCCGACTAGCGGAGATGGGGGAGCTGTTTTTT.

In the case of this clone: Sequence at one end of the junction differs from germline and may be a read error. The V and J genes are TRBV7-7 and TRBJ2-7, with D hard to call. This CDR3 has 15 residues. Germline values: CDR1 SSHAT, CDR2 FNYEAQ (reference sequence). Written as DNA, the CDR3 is TGTGCTAGCACCCCTTCGGTATGGGCTGTTTACGAGCAGTACTTC. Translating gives CASTPSVWAVYEQYF. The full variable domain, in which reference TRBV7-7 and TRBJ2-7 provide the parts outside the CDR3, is GAGVSQSPRYKVTKRGQDVTLRCDPISSHATLYWYQQALGQGPEFLTYFNYEAQPDKSGLPSDRFSAERPEGSISTLTIQRTEQRDSAMYRCASTPSVWAVYEQYFGPGTRLTVT.

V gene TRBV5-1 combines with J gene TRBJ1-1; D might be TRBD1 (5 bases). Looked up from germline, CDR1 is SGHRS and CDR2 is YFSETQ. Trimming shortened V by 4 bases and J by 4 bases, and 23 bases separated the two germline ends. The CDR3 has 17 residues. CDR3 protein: CASSPPAGVGGLTEAFF. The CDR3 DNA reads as TGCGCCAGCAGCCCCCCTGCGGGGGTGGGGGGACTCACTGAAGCTTTCTTT.

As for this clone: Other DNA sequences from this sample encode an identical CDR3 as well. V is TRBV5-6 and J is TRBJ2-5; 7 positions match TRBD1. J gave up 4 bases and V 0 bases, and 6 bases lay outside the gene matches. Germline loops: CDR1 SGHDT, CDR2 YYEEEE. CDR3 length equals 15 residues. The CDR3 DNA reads TGTGCCAGCAGCTTGGCCTTGGCAGGGGGAGAGACCCAGTACTTC. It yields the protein CASSLALAGGETQYF.

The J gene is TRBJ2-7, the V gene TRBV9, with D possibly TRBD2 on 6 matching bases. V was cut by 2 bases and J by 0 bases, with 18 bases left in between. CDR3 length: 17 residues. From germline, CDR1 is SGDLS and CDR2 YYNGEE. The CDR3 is CASSVGRDSAFSYEQYF. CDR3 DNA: TGTGCCAGCAGCGTCGGCCGGGACTCAGCCTTCTCCTACGAGCAGTACTTC.

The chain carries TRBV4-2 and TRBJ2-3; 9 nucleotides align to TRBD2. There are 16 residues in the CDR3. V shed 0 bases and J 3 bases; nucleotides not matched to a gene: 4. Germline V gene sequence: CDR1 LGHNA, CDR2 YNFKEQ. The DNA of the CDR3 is TGTGCCAGCAGCCAAGATCTTAGCGGGGGAACAGATACGCAGTATTTT. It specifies CASSQDLSGGTDTQYF.

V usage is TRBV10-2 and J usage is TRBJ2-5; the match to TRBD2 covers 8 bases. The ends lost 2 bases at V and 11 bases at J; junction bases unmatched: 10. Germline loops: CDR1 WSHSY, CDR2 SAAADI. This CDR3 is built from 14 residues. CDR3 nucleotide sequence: TGCGCCAGCAGTGAGCCCGGGGGGGCCGGGGAGCAGTACTTC. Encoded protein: CASSEPGGAGEQYF.